This TCR beta chain was documented in a study of blood T cell repertoires in COVID-19. Across the study: Samples representing acute and convalescent COVID-19 were sourced from the United States, Italy and Spain. Sample material is recorded as cDNA or gDNA derived from T cells, B-cell-depleted T cells, or PBMCs.

The authors' processing: For nucleated cells, counts were estimated from reference gene primer amplification. The data were produced by immunoSEQ multiplex PCR, yet TCRdb's version contains in-frame clones alone and is incomplete. V and J calls and clone size are as listed in that table; D and trimming were resolved from the DNA. The data hold fewer than 150,000 clones, with around 84% observed a single time. The sample comprised peripheral blood. The TCR sequence derives from a human donor in a cohort sampled during active COVID-19.

The CDR3 DNA reads as TGTGCCAGCAGTCCGACGGGCGTCGGGGGTGGCTATGGCTACACCTTC. Its translation: CASSPTGVGGGYGYTF. V gene TRBV28 combines with J gene TRBJ1-2, with D perhaps TRBD1 (5 bases). V dropped 5 bases and J dropped 4 bases, with 20 bases sitting between them. Per the germline V gene, CDR1 is MDHEN and CDR2 is SYDVKM. CDR3 length: 16 amino acids.